One sample yielded the 26 T cell receptor beta chains listed below, sequenced in a study of memory CD4+ T cells and cytomegalovirus serostatus. The sort gate was single viable CD3+CD4+CD8-CD45RO+ cells for memory CD4+ T cells. Assay: immunoSEQ multiplex PCR; the TCRdb copy retains only in-frame clones and omits some. This sample has some 39,000 clones, with roughly 77% found just once. The specimen sequenced was memory CD4+ T cells from blood. These receptors were obtained from an adult in good health and CMV-seronegative.

This clone turned up a few times. The chain couples TRBV18 to TRBJ2-2, with TRBD2 matching over 8 bases. Trimming cost V 2 bases and J 5 bases; bases outside gene matches: 7. Per germline, CDR1 KGHSH and CDR2 LQKENI. The CDR3 is 16 residues long. The CDR3 protein is CASSPMAGGRTGELFF. The CDR3 nucleotides are TGTGCCAGCTCACCAATGGCGGGGGGCCGAACCGGGGAGCTGTTTTTT. Filled out from reference TRBV18 and TRBJ2-2, the complete variable domain reads NAGVMQNPRHLVRRRGQEARLRCSPMKGHSHVYWYRQLPEEGLKFMVYLQKENIIDESGMPKERFSAEFPKEGPSILRIQQVVRGDSAAYFCASSPMAGGRTGELFFGEGSRLTVL.

The CDR3 DNA is TGTGCCACCAGCAGAGATCCCGGACAGAAAGCCACTGAAGCTTTCTTT. Protein sequence: CATSRDPGQKATEAFF. The chain combines TRBV15 with TRBJ1-1; TRBD1 is a possible D gene (6 bases). The CDR3 is 16 residues long. CDR1 is LNHNV and CDR2 is YYDKDF in the germline V gene (reference sequence). Deletions cut 0 bases from V and 4 bases from J, with 15 bases between. The full variable domain, its missing parts supplied by reference TRBV15 and TRBJ1-1, is DAMVIQNPRYQVTQFGKPVTLSCSQTLNHNVMYWYQQKSSQAPKLLFHYYDKDFNNEADTPDNFQSRRPNTSFCFLDIRSPGLGDTAMYLCATSRDPGQKATEAFFGQGTRLTVV.

The DNA for the CDR3 is TGTGCCAGCAGTTACTCTGAGCGGAAAACGGGGCAGTATTTT. Residues: CASSYSERKTGQYF. This rearrangement joins TRBV25-1 to TRBJ2-3; possibly TRBD2 for D (5 bases). This CDR3 spans 14 amino acids. Trimming took 5 bases from V and 11 from J, leaving 20 bases between them. Germline V CDR1 and CDR2: MGHDK, SYGVNS.

This sequence joins TRBV6-5 and TRBJ2-7; 9 bases line up with TRBD1. Germline CDR1 is MNHEY and CDR2 is SVGAGI. This CDR3 comprises 15 residues. V shed 4 bases, J shed 4 bases, and the junction held 8 bases outside the gene matches. The CDR3 DNA follows: TGTGCCAGCAGTTCCACCTGGACAGGGGAGTACGAGCAGTACTTC. It yields the protein CASSSTWTGEYEQYF.

CDR3 nucleotide sequence: TGTGCCAGCAGTGATTTGTCAGGGGCCAGCGCGGAATCACCCCTCCACTTT. It codes for CASSDLSGASAESPLHF. The V and J genes are TRBV6-1 and TRBJ1-6, with D perhaps matching TRBD1 (6 bases). This CDR3 contains 17 residues. Germline loops: CDR1 MNHNS, CDR2 SASEGT. With 3 bases removed from V and 10 bases from J, the gap between germline ends came to 22 bases.

This chain uses TRBV30 with TRBJ1-2; the D gene is possibly TRBD1 (6 bases). The CDR3 runs 12 residues. Trimming took off 3 bases at V and 2 bases at J, with 7 bases between the two ends. Germline V gene lookup returns CDR1 GTSNPN and CDR2 SVGIG (reference sequence). CDR3 DNA sequence: TGTGCCTGGAGACAGGGAAACTATGGCTACACCTTC. Translation gives CAWRQGNYGYTF.

J is TRBJ1-3 and V is TRBV10-1; possible D gene TRBD1, 5 bases. Trimming pared 6 bases from V and 0 bases from J, leaving 12 bases between. The CDR3 runs to 15 residues. Looked up from germline, CDR1 is WNHNN and CDR2 is SYGVQD (reference sequence). The CDR3 DNA sequence: TGCGCCAGCAGGAGGGGTTCCCTCTCTGGAAACACCATATATTTT. This gives the protein CASRRGSLSGNTIYF.

This chain connects TRBV7-3 to TRBJ1-4; D unclear. The CDR3 runs to 13 residues. Trimming pared 5 bases from V and 6 bases from J, leaving 10 bases between. Germline V CDR1 and CDR2: SGHTA, FQGTGA. The CDR3 region has the DNA TGTGCCAGCAGCCCCGGGCCGGATGAAAAACTGTTTTTT. Amino acids: CASSPGPDEKLFF.

This chain uses TRBV6-5 with TRBJ1-1; 8 nucleotides line up with TRBD1. The germline gives CDR1 MNHEY, CDR2 SVGAGI. With V trimmed by 2 bases and J by 5 bases, 1 base remained unmatched. The CDR3 is 13 amino acids. CDR3 loop: CASSYRQGTEAFF. The CDR3 DNA is TGTGCCAGCAGTTACCGACAGGGGACTGAAGCTTTCTTT.

This chain links TRBV7-8 with TRBJ1-2; weak D call: TRBD1 (6 bases). The CDR3 sequence is 16 residues long. V lost 4 bases to trimming and J lost 4 bases, with 19 bases between them. Germline V gene sequence: CDR1 SGHVS, CDR2 FQNEAQ. CDR3 region: CASSSSRDTLGYGYTF. The CDR3 DNA sequence: TGTGCCAGCAGCTCTTCCAGGGACACCCTTGGCTATGGCTACACCTTC.

This clone was seen a single time. The chain combines TRBV9 with TRBJ2-7, with 12 bases identical to TRBD1. Germline values: CDR1 SGDLS, CDR2 YYNGEE. Trimming cost V 3 bases and J 3 bases; bases outside gene matches: 4. The CDR3 contains 15 residues. The CDR3 region has the DNA TGTGCCAGCAGCGACGGGACAGGGGGCGTCTACGAGCAGTACTTC. Translating it yields CASSDGTGGVYEQYF.

The V gene is TRBV4-3, the J gene TRBJ1-1; D unresolved. The CDR3 is made up of 13 amino acids. V was trimmed by 4 bases and J by 1 base, leaving 7 bases between them. CDR1 LGHNA and CDR2 YSLEER come from the germline V gene. DNA for the CDR3: TGCGCCAGCAGCCGGACGGGGAACACTGAAGCTTTCTTT. Translating gives CASSRTGNTEAFF.

The rearrangement links TRBV9 to TRBJ1-1; perhaps TRBD1 as D (6 bases). Trimming pared 0 bases from V and 8 bases from J, leaving 11 bases between. Per germline, CDR1 SGDLS and CDR2 YYNGEE. The CDR3 runs to 13 residues. CDR3 sequence: CASSVGPDREAFF. The CDR3, as DNA: TGTGCCAGCAGCGTAGGGCCCGACAGGGAAGCTTTCTTT.

As to this clone: A junction boundary mismatches the germline segment, possibly from a read error. This chain connects TRBV6-6 to TRBJ2-5, with TRBD1 identical over 8 bases. Germline CDR1 reads MNHNY; CDR2 reads SVGAGI (reference sequence). CDR3 size: 15 residues. The CDR3 DNA is TGTGCCAGCAGCTACTCGTCAGGGGGCGGAGAGACCCAGTACTTC. Translated, it gives CASSYSSGGGETQYF.

The rearrangement links TRBV20-1 to TRBJ2-3; D not certain. Between the trimmed V and J ends, which lost 1 base and 6 bases, there was a span of 5 bases. The CDR3 has 11 amino acids. The V gene's germline CDR1 is DFQATT and CDR2 SNEGSKA (reference sequence). The CDR3 loop is CSARVVDTQYF. CDR3 nucleotides: TGCAGTGCTAGAGTTGTGGATACGCAGTATTTT.

V usage is TRBV5-6 and J usage is TRBJ1-1; D unresolved. V lost 2 bases, J lost 4 bases, and 9 bases lay in between. In germline, CDR1 is SGHDT, CDR2 YYEEEE. The CDR3 is made up of 13 amino acids. CDR3: CASSFLGTTEAFF. The CDR3 DNA follows: TGTGCCAGCAGCTTTTTGGGAACCACTGAAGCTTTCTTT.

This clone showed up just a few times. The J gene is TRBJ2-1, the V gene TRBV2; D is unresolved. This CDR3 spans 14 amino acids. CDR1 and CDR2 (germline): SNHLY, FYNNEI. Deletions cut 6 bases from V and 0 bases from J, with 9 bases between. The CDR3 bases are TGTGCCAGCAGCCCTGGGGTCTCCTACAATGAGCAGTTCTTC. It specifies CASSPGVSYNEQFF. The entire variable domain, with the rest obtained from reference TRBV2 and TRBJ2-1, is as follows: EPEVTQTPSHQVTQMGQEVILRCVPISNHLYFYWYRQILGQKVEFLVSFYNNEISEKSEIFDDQFSVERPDGSNFTLKIRSTKLEDSAMYFCASSPGVSYNEQFFGPGTRLTVL.

In nucleotides, the CDR3 is TGTGCCAGCAGCTTAGGAGGAGACTATGGCTACACCTTC. Protein sequence: CASSLGGDYGYTF. The chain couples TRBV13 to TRBJ1-2; D uncertain. Per the germline V gene, CDR1 is PRHDT and CDR2 is FYEKMQ (reference sequence). V dropped 0 bases and J dropped 3 bases, with 5 bases sitting between them. This CDR3 is built from 13 residues.

This chain links TRBV19 with TRBJ2-1; 10 nucleotides match TRBD1. This CDR3 is built from 18 residues. V dropped 2 bases and J dropped 5; count of bases not matched to a gene: 12. Germline CDR1 and CDR2: LNHDA and SQIVND (reference sequence). CDR3 amino acids: CASSIRGSGTGVNNEQFF. The CDR3 nucleotides read TGTGCCAGTAGTATAAGGGGATCCGGGACAGGGGTCAACAATGAGCAGTTCTTC.

The chain carries TRBV4-1 and TRBJ2-7; D might be TRBD2 (7 bases). CDR1 MGHRA and CDR2 YSYEKL come from the germline V gene. The V and J ends lost 4 bases and 2 bases respectively, with 18 bases between them. The CDR3 is 16 amino acids. The CDR3 DNA reads TGCGCCAGCAGCCCGGGGCGGGGGCAGGCTACCTACGAGCAGTACTTC. It codes for CASSPGRGQATYEQYF.

The chain combines TRBV7-7 with TRBJ2-3, with D uncertain. This CDR3 region has 13 residues. Germline V gene sequence: CDR1 SSHAT, CDR2 FNYEAQ (reference sequence). V was pared by 4 bases and J by 3 bases, with 8 bases between. CDR3 loop: CASSYSGTDTQYF. CDR3 coding DNA: TGTGCCAGCAGCTATAGTGGGACAGATACGCAGTATTTT.

The chain is built from TRBV4-1 and TRBJ2-4; D could derive from TRBD1 or TRBD2 (5 bases each). Trimming removed 8 bases from V and 1 base from J, with 9 bases in between. Germline V CDR1 and CDR2: MGHRA, YSYEKL. This CDR3 contains 13 residues. The CDR3 DNA reads as TGCGCCAGCGAGGGGCTGGCCAAAAACATTCAGTACTTC. This encodes CASEGLAKNIQYF.

The chain employs TRBV6-6 and TRBJ2-1, with D perhaps matching TRBD2 (5 bases). Looked up from germline, CDR1 is MNHNY and CDR2 is SVGAGI (reference sequence). CDR3 length: 11 residues. Deletions cut 6 bases from V and 9 bases from J, with 9 bases between. CDR3 amino acids: CASSGVVEQFF. In DNA, the CDR3 is TGTGCCAGCAGCGGGGTGGTTGAGCAGTTCTTC.

This clone was seen once. This chain connects TRBV6-6 to TRBJ2-7; D possibly corresponds to TRBD2 (6 bases). V was cut by 5 bases and J by 3 bases, with 14 bases left in between. This CDR3 has 14 amino acids. Per the germline V gene, CDR1 is MNHNY and CDR2 is SVGAGI (reference sequence). The CDR3 loop reads CASSNGQGGYEQYF. CDR3 DNA: TGTGCCAGCAGTAACGGGCAGGGAGGCTACGAGCAGTACTTC.

This chain links TRBV18 with TRBJ2-5; D remains unclear. The V end lost 3 bases, the J end lost 2 bases, and 4 bases lay between the germline ends. Per germline, CDR1 KGHSH and CDR2 LQKENI. The CDR3 consists of 12 residues. For the CDR3, the DNA is TGTGCCAGCTCACCCAAGCAAGAGACCCAGTACTTC. Translating gives CASSPKQETQYF.

The gene calls are TRBV4-2 and TRBJ2-5; D unresolved. V lost 0 bases and J lost 2, with 10 bases in between. Germline CDR1 and CDR2: LGHNA and YNFKEQ. The length of the CDR3 is 15 residues. The chain's CDR3 is CASSQEGWGQETQYF. The CDR3, as DNA: TGTGCCAGCAGCCAAGAGGGGTGGGGACAAGAGACCCAGTACTTC.